The sequence of this TCR beta chain was determined in a study of blood T cell repertoires in COVID-19. Looking at the study overall: Italy, Spain and the United States were the sources of the convalescent and acute COVID-19 samples.

In this sample, this clone turned up once. The germline V gene has CDR1 SGHRS and CDR2 YFSETQ. With V trimmed by 4 bases and J by 2 bases, 2 bases remained unmatched. The CDR3 is made up of 14 amino acids. Libraries were prepared by immunoSEQ multiplex PCR; TCRdb keeps only in-frame clonotypes and omits some of them. Among under 200,000 clones listed, around 85% were seen once. This clonotype was sampled from a woman aged 55-70 years with COVID-19, enrolled during active disease. The sequenced sample consisted of peripheral blood. The chain joins TRBV5-1 to TRBJ2-1, with 8 bases lining up with TRBD2. CDR3 DNA sequence: TGCGCCAGCAGCACGGGACTAGCCTACAATGAGCAGTTCTTC. Translation gives CASSTGLAYNEQFF.